This T cell receptor (beta chain) stems from a study of vaccination and CD4 T cells after COVID-19. Study background: Cellular stimulation was performed using overlapping spike peptides derived from SARS-CoV-2, HCoV-NL63, HCoV-OC43 and HCoV-229E.

This clonotype was found once. Its antigen is still unknown. Cultured CD4+ T cell DNA underwent sequencing with the Oncomine TCR Beta short-read assay. TCRdb re-derived calls from the PCR reads in MiXCR, one entry per CDR3 protein. The sample comprises about 15,000 distinct CDR3 sequences, more than 45% of which are singletons, and about 12% rests with the top ten. Trimming pared 4 bases from V and 2 bases from J, leaving 8 bases between. This CDR3 comprises 13 residues. Germline values: CDR1 LNHDA, CDR2 SQIVND (reference sequence). Treatment noted: roughly ten-day PBMC culture with coronavirus spike peptide pools or control peptides (ViraFEST assay).

The gene calls are TRBV19 and TRBJ1-2; TRBD1 is a possible D gene (5 bases). The origin of this receptor is a human donor who had recovered from COVID-19. The specimen sequenced was CD4+ T cells from blood, cultured in vitro. The CDR3 DNA reads as TGTGCCAGTAGTAGGGACGGAAACTATGGCTACACCTTC. This encodes CASSRDGNYGYTF.